The rows below give T cell receptor beta chains drawn from one sample of a study of T cell repertoires in cytomegalovirus infection. Their cognate antigens are unknown. One entry per CDR3 protein, called by TCRdb with MiXCR from the reads. The table lists some 920,000 distinct CDR3 sequences, about 33% of them singletons. The sample consisted of cultured CD8+ T cells from PBMCs, taken from culture after CMV antigen stimulation. The source is a human donor in good health (CMV status not recorded). Some clones in this sample may be carry-over from other donors' samples. Each CDR3 is given with its conserved first and last residue. The D gene is left open where the match is weak. Expanded clones are given a class, and other clones once, few, many or no size at all.

v_gene	d_gene	j_gene	abundance	CDR3nt	CDR3aa
TRBV27	TRBD1	TRBJ1-1	.	TGTGCCAGCATTCTGACAGGGGAGGGGAACACTGAAGCTTTCTTT	CASILTGEGNTEAFF
TRBV19	.	TRBJ1-1	.	TGTGCCAGTAGTAAGCAGGGCGTCACTGAAGCTTTCTTT	CASSKQGVTEAFF
TRBV10-3	.	TRBJ2-6	.	TGTGCCATCAGGGAGGGATTAAGCTCTGGGGCCAACGTCCTGACTTTC	CAIREGLSSGANVLTF
TRBV10-3	.	TRBJ2-1	.	TGTGCCATCAGTTCCGGGACAATGAGCTCCTACAATGAGCAGTTCTTC	CAISSGTMSSYNEQFF
TRBV5-1	TRBD1	TRBJ2-3	.	TGCGCCAGCAGCTTGGGAACAGGGGCCGTACTCACAGATACGCAGTATTTT	CASSLGTGAVLTDTQYF
TRBV5-6	.	TRBJ1-6	.	TGTGCCAGCAGTCCCGGGACATCCGTCTCCTATAATTCACCCCTCCACTTT	CASSPGTSVSYNSPLHF
TRBV7-9	.	TRBJ2-1	many	TGTGCCAGCAGCCCCACGGCTGGAGCCAATGAGCAGTTCTTC	CASSPTAGANEQFF
TRBV7-6	.	TRBJ1-1	many	TGTGCCAGCAGCGACTATAACGAGGCTGAAGCTTTCTTT	CASSDYNEAEAFF
TRBV27	TRBD2	TRBJ2-3	few	TGTGCCAGCAGCAGGACTAGCGGATTAACAGATACGCAGTATTTT	CASSRTSGLTDTQYF
TRBV19	.	TRBJ2-2	.	TGTGCCAGTAGTATTTTCGTCGGGGAGCTGTTTTTT	CASSIFVGELFF
TRBV24-1	.	TRBJ2-1	few	TGTGCCACCAGTGACGGACTGCCCTACAATGAGCAGTTCTTC	CATSDGLPYNEQFF
TRBV9	.	TRBJ2-1	.	TGTGCCAGCAGCGTATGGGGGGATGAGCAGTTCTTC	CASSVWGDEQFF
TRBV4-3	TRBD1	TRBJ2-5	.	TGCGCCAGCAGCCCACGAGGGACAGAGAACCAAGAGACCCAGTACTTC	CASSPRGTENQETQYF
TRBV20-1	TRBD2	TRBJ2-5	few	TGCAGTGCTAGGTTAGCTCCGGGACTAGCGGGTTTCCAAGAGACCCAGTACTTC	CSARLAPGLAGFQETQYF
TRBV6-2/TRBV6-3	.	TRBJ1-5	.	TGTGCCAGCAGTTACTCCCAAGGGGTTCAGCCCCAGCATTTT	CASSYSQGVQPQHF
TRBV15	.	TRBJ1-3	.	TGTGCCACCTCAACGGGATCTGGAAACACCATATATTTT	CATSTGSGNTIYF
TRBV6-1	TRBD1	TRBJ1-2	.	TGTGCCAGCAGGATGGGACAGGGGCTGAACTATGGCTACACCTTC	CASRMGQGLNYGYTF
TRBV3-1	.	TRBJ1-5	.	TGTGCCAGCAGCCAAGGTTTTTCGGAGGATAGCAATCAGCCCCAGCATTTT	CASSQGFSEDSNQPQHF
TRBV7-2	.	TRBJ1-4	few	TGTGCCAGCAGCTTGGGGGGGTGGCCGCGGGCAGGAAAACTGTTTTTT	CASSLGGWPRAGKLFF
TRBV7-9	TRBD1	TRBJ1-3	few	TGTGCCAGCAGCGGGACAGGGGGAAACACCATATATTTT	CASSGTGGNTIYF
TRBV27	.	TRBJ1-2	few	TGTGCCAGCAGTTTAGGAGGGGGGGCACTCTATGGCTACACCTTC	CASSLGGGALYGYTF
TRBV2	TRBD1	TRBJ2-7	.	TGTGCCAGCAGGGGCTTCCGGGACAGGGCCTACGAGCAGTACTTC	CASRGFRDRAYEQYF
TRBV7-9	TRBD1	TRBJ2-1	few	TGTGCCAGCCGCGACAGGGGCAGCTCCTACAATGAGCAGTTCTTC	CASRDRGSSYNEQFF
TRBV7-9	.	TRBJ1-1	.	TGTGTCAGCCGGGGGGAAGGGGTGAACACTGAAGCTTTCTTT	CVSRGEGVNTEAFF
TRBV6-2/TRBV6-3	.	TRBJ1-5	.	TGTGCCAGCAGTTACGCGCGAGGGGTAGACTCCCATAGCAATCAGCCCCAGCATTTT	CASSYARGVDSHSNQPQHF
TRBV10-3	.	TRBJ2-1	many	TGTGCCATCAGTGACTTTACAGGGACAAATGAGCAGTTCTTC	CAISDFTGTNEQFF
TRBV13	TRBD1	TRBJ2-3	many	TGTGCCAGCAGCTTCCGGGACAGGGGCACAGATACGCAGTATTTT	CASSFRDRGTDTQYF
TRBV7-3	.	TRBJ1-3	.	TGTGCCAGCAGCCCCGGTCCCGTGGGGAACACCATATATTTT	CASSPGPVGNTIYF